The T cell receptor beta chain under discussion was sequenced for a study of OX40 agonist ivuxolimab in advanced cancers. With baseline, cycle 4 day 1, and cycle 7 day 1 as timepoints, blood was sampled. Study-level points and caveats: Fewer expanded clones were found on average in CD4+ than in CD8+ T cells. Not determined was the antigen specificity of the expanded peripheral T cells.

The protocol was immunoSEQ multiplex PCR, while the TCRdb copy is restricted to in-frame clones and leaves out a portion. In the table there are around 30,000 clones, roughly 84% of which are singletons. With respect to this clone: The antigen remains undetermined.

The V and J ends lost 0 bases and 6 bases respectively, with 10 bases between them. Germline V CDR1 and CDR2: SGHNT, YYREEE (reference sequence). CDR3 size: 13 residues. Sequencing used CD4+ or CD8+ T cells sorted from blood, obtained in a trial of the OX40 agonist ivuxolimab. The clonotype originates from an adult with an advanced solid tumor such as melanoma, head and neck, liver or kidney cancer. The chain is built from TRBV5-4 and TRBJ2-7; a possible D gene is TRBD2 (7 bases). DNA of the CDR3: TGTGCCAGCAGCTTGGCTGGGGGGGCCGAGCAGTACTTC. Its protein is CASSLAGGAEQYF.